This T cell receptor (beta chain) was documented in a study of post-analysis software for immune sequencing data. Overall study results and limits: The five TRBV segments detected at higher frequency in patients than in controls included TRBV5-6, TRBV5-1 and TRBV20-1. Multiple sclerosis patients had significantly lower normalized Chao1 diversity than controls.

Presence of unique molecular identifiers characterized the TCR beta cDNA libraries. TCRdb reanalysed the PCR reads using MiXCR and keeps one entry per CDR3 protein. This sample carries approximately 350,000 distinct CDR3 sequences, roughly 36% of them seen once, and the ten largest clones take roughly 13%. V lost 6 bases to trimming and J lost 12 bases; unmatched junction nucleotides: 4. The germline gives CDR1 DFQATT, CDR2 SNEGSKA (reference sequence). This CDR3 region has 10 residues. This clonotype was seen at least ten times. Its antigen is currently unknown. The specimen was blood. The TCR originated in a girl under 18 with multiple sclerosis. This chain connects TRBV20-1 to TRBJ2-1, with TRBD2 matching over 8 bases. Here the CDR3 reads CSALTSGQFF. CDR3 sequence (DNA): TGCAGTGCCCTTACTAGCGGGCAGTTCTTC.